These 20 T cell receptor beta chains originate from one sample sequenced in a study of control samples from healthy donors and cancer patients. Method: immunoSEQ multiplex PCR; TCRdb's copy keeps in-frame clones and lacks some. The sample has under 200,000 clones; roughly 94% are singletons. The sequenced material came from PBMCs. All receptors derive from a man in his 60s with colorectal cancer.

This chain connects TRBV6-5 to TRBJ1-2; D remains ambiguous. V shed 6 bases and J shed 0 bases, with 14 bases lying between them. Germline values: CDR1 MNHEY, CDR2 SVGAGI. This CDR3 has 15 amino acids. The CDR3 nucleotides read TGTGCCAGCAGAAACCTTGGGCCGGCTAACTATGGCTACACCTTC. This gives the protein CASRNLGPANYGYTF.

The chain's CDR3 is CASSLLGTGYSPLHF. CDR3 coding DNA: TGTGCCAGCAGCTTGCTGGGGACAGGGTATTCACCCCTCCACTTT. The V call is TRBV5-6, the J call TRBJ1-6; 9 bases align to TRBD1. Germline V gene sequence: CDR1 SGHDT, CDR2 YYEEEE. The CDR3 loop spans 15 amino acids. V lost 1 base to trimming and J lost 8 bases; unmatched junction nucleotides: 4.

For the CDR3, the DNA is TGTGCCATCAGTGAGTCGCAGGGATGGGAGCAGTACTTC. Protein: CAISESQGWEQYF. The chain joins TRBV10-3 to TRBJ2-7; weak D call: TRBD1 (5 bases). Trimming removed 0 bases from V and 7 bases from J, with 10 bases in between. The CDR3 runs to 13 residues. Germline CDR1 reads ENHRY; CDR2 reads SYGVKD.

Comment on this clone: A junction boundary mismatches the germline segment, possibly from a read error. The V and J genes are TRBV28 and TRBJ2-5; 9 bases match TRBD1. The CDR3 is made up of 16 amino acids. The germline V gene has CDR1 MDHEN and CDR2 SYDVKM. CDR3 nucleotides: TGTGCCAGCAGGGGCCGGACAGGGGATGATCCTAGAGGGGTTGACTTC. It encodes CASRGRTGDDPRGVDF.

Here the CDR3 DNA reads TGCGCCAGCAGCCAAGCAGGGGGCAACGGAAACACCATATATTTT. It specifies CASSQAGGNGNTIYF. The V call is TRBV4-3, the J call TRBJ1-3, with 8 bases fitting TRBD1. This CDR3 contains 15 residues. Germline CDR1 and CDR2: LGHNA and YSLEER. The J segment lost 4 bases and the V segment lost 1 base, leaving 3 bases of the junction unmatched.

V usage is TRBV27 and J usage is TRBJ1-1; maybe TRBD1 (5 bases). Germline V lookup: CDR1 MNHEY, CDR2 SMNVEV (reference sequence). V lost 0 bases and J lost 4, with 12 bases in between. The length of the CDR3 is 15 residues. This CDR3 reads CASSLSRGAGTEAFF. DNA of the CDR3: TGTGCCAGCAGTTTATCGAGGGGCGCGGGCACTGAAGCTTTCTTT.

This chain connects TRBV27 to TRBJ1-2; D gene ambiguous. V was cut by 3 bases and J by 5 bases, with 10 bases left in between. Germline loops: CDR1 MNHEY, CDR2 SMNVEV (reference sequence). This CDR3 comprises 13 residues. In nucleotides, the CDR3 is TGTGCCAGCAGTTTGGACGGTCCTTATGGCTACACCTTC. Translated, it gives CASSLDGPYGYTF.

This sequence joins TRBV10-3 and TRBJ2-7, with TRBD1 matching over 7 bases. The CDR3 is 15 residues long. The germline CDR1 and CDR2 sequences are ENHRY and SYGVKD. V lost 4 bases and J lost 0; bases outside the gene matches: 6. As DNA, the CDR3 is TGTGCCATCAGTGTCGAGACAGGGAGCTCCTACGAGCAGTACTTC. Residues: CAISVETGSSYEQYF.

This chain links TRBV5-8 with TRBJ2-3, with TRBD2 matching 8 bases. Germline lookup yields CDR1 SGHTS and CDR2 YDEGEE. V lost 5 bases to trimming and J lost 4 bases; unmatched junction nucleotides: 9. The CDR3 has 15 amino acids. CDR3 DNA sequence: TGTGCCAGCAGACCCAGAATGCGGGGGGCAGATACGCAGTATTTT. This sequence encodes CASRPRMRGADTQYF.

V and J are TRBV30 and TRBJ1-6, with D perhaps matching TRBD1 (5 bases). Germline V lookup: CDR1 GTSNPN, CDR2 SVGIG (reference sequence). The CDR3 has 12 amino acids. Trimming pared 2 bases from V and 10 bases from J, leaving 9 bases between. CDR3 DNA sequence: TGTGCCTGGAGTTCAGGGAGATCACCCCTCCACTTT. Translating gives CAWSSGRSPLHF.

The J gene is TRBJ2-5, the V gene TRBV14; no clear D. Trimming shortened V by 0 bases and J by 5 bases, and 13 bases separated the two germline ends. The CDR3 is 15 residues long. CDR1 and CDR2 (germline): SGHDN, FVKESK. The CDR3 DNA reads TGTGCCAGCAGCCAAGATTCTGGTTTACGGGAGACCCAGTACTTC. This translates into CASSQDSGLRETQYF.

J is TRBJ1-4 and V is TRBV18; possibly TRBD1 for D (5 bases). The V gene's germline CDR1 is KGHSH and CDR2 LQKENI. The CDR3 sequence is 14 residues long. V was cut by 2 bases and J by 3 bases, with 7 bases left in between. The CDR3 protein is CASSPDRSNEKLFF. CDR3 DNA: TGTGCCAGCTCACCAGACAGATCTAATGAAAAACTGTTTTTT.

The J gene is TRBJ2-7, the V gene TRBV9, with TRBD1 identical over 9 bases. The CDR3 is made up of 14 amino acids. In germline, CDR1 is SGDLS, CDR2 YYNGEE. V lost 4 bases to trimming and J lost 6 bases; unmatched junction nucleotides: 8. DNA for the CDR3: TGTGCCAGCAGCCTCCTGGACAGGGGCGGCGAGCAGTACTTC. Translated, it gives CASSLLDRGGEQYF.

This clone was observed a single time. J is TRBJ1-5 and V is TRBV19; 10 bases match TRBD1. The V gene's germline CDR1 is LNHDA and CDR2 SQIVND (reference sequence). The CDR3 consists of 17 residues. V lost 3 bases, J lost 0 bases, and 5 bases stayed unmatched. The chain's CDR3 is CASSMAGTGVSNQPQHF. Written as DNA, the CDR3 is TGTGCCAGTAGTATGGCAGGGACAGGGGTTAGCAATCAGCCCCAGCATTTT.

In this sample, this clone turned up once. This sequence joins TRBV27 and TRBJ2-6; tentatively, D is TRBD1 (5 bases). Trimming stripped 2 bases from V and 3 bases from J, with 11 bases between. In germline, CDR1 is MNHEY, CDR2 SMNVEV (reference sequence). This CDR3 comprises 16 residues. Here the CDR3 DNA reads TGTGCCAGCAGTTTAGGCAGGGAATATGGGGCCAACGTCCTGACTTTC. This sequence encodes CASSLGREYGANVLTF. Combining the CDR3 with reference TRBV27 and TRBJ2-6 gives the whole variable domain EAQVTQNPRYLITVTGKKLTVTCSQNMNHEYMSWYRQDPGLGLRQIYYSMNVEVTDKGDVPEGYKVSRKEKRNFPLILESPSPNQTSLYFCASSLGREYGANVLTFGAGSRLTVL.

In this sample, this clone turned up a few times. The CDR3 sequence: CASSRSGGAGSDTQYF. In nucleotides, the CDR3 is TGTGCCAGCAGCCGTAGCGGGGGGGCAGGATCAGATACGCAGTATTTT. The gene calls are TRBV4-2 and TRBJ2-3; 11 bases agree with TRBD2. V lost 4 bases to trimming and J lost 4 bases; unmatched junction nucleotides: 7. CDR3 length: 16 residues. The germline V gene has CDR1 LGHNA and CDR2 YNFKEQ.

The chain uses TRBV4-1 and TRBJ1-1; D unresolved. Germline lookup yields CDR1 MGHRA and CDR2 YSYEKL. The CDR3 spans 14 residues. V was clipped by 2 bases and J by 0 bases, with 7 bases between them. DNA of the CDR3: TGCGCCAGCAGCCAAAGGGTGCTGAACACTGAAGCTTTCTTT. This sequence encodes CASSQRVLNTEAFF.

The chain uses TRBV24-1 and TRBJ1-5; the D is unclear. CDR1 KGHDR and CDR2 SFDVKD come from the germline V gene. Trimming took 8 bases from V and 0 from J, leaving 22 bases between them. The CDR3 totals 18 residues. This CDR3 is CATNLGWGRPYSNQPQHF. The CDR3 nucleotides read TGTGCCACCAACCTTGGGTGGGGTAGGCCTTATAGCAATCAGCCCCAGCATTTT.

V is TRBV18 and J is TRBJ1-1; TRBD1 matches at 7 bases. This CDR3 is 15 amino acids long. V was pared by 3 bases and J by 4 bases, with 8 bases of the junction left unmatched. Per germline, CDR1 KGHSH and CDR2 LQKENI. In DNA, the CDR3 is TGTGCCAGCTCACCGACACAGGGGAGAGGCACTGAAGCTTTCTTT. Its protein is CASSPTQGRGTEAFF.

The rearrangement links TRBV6-5 to TRBJ1-3, with TRBD1 matching 7 bases. The CDR3 has 16 amino acids. V lost 2 bases to trimming and J lost 0 bases; unmatched junction nucleotides: 4. CDR1 and CDR2 (germline): MNHEY, SVGAGI. This CDR3 is CASSYTTGSSGNTIYF. For the CDR3, the DNA is TGTGCCAGCAGTTACACGACAGGGTCCTCTGGAAACACCATATATTTT.